This T cell receptor (beta chain) was found in a study of cytomegalovirus exposure and HLA in healthy donors. It was with 60 Vbeta and 13 Jbeta primers that the PCR ran. Clones were read by immunoSEQ multiplex PCR, and TCRdb kept only the in-frame ones, dropping some. The sample contains some 89,000 clones, about 85% of which appear only once. Study-wide findings and caveats: Exclusion as indistinguishable affected some V segments, including TRBV6-2 and TRBV6-3.

To note about this clone: No antigen is known for it.

After removal of 1 base from V and 5 bases from J, the junction contained 7 bases not matched to a gene. Germline V gives CDR1 SGHTA, CDR2 FQGNSA. The CDR3 is 17 amino acids. The receptor comes from a man in his forties in good health and CMV-seropositive. This chain connects TRBV7-2 to TRBJ2-1; 11 positions match TRBD2. The source material was PBMCs. CDR3 region: CASSLVVLTSGDNEQFF. The CDR3 coding sequence is TGTGCCAGCAGCTTAGTGGTTTTGACTAGCGGGGACAATGAGCAGTTCTTC.